Given below is one T cell receptor (beta chain) in context. This sample was taken from a study of cytomegalovirus exposure and HLA in healthy donors. Primers for the PCR totalled 60 Vbeta and 13 Jbeta. Libraries were prepared by immunoSEQ multiplex PCR; TCRdb keeps only in-frame clonotypes and omits some of them. The repertoire has 55,000 to 65,000 clones, roughly 77% of them found once; the top ten carry more than 3%. Germline CDR1 is MGHRA and CDR2 is YSYEKL. The CDR3 runs to 15 residues. Trimming took off 0 bases at V and 4 bases at J, with 12 bases between the two ends. The origin of this receptor is a woman aged 40 to 50 in good health and CMV-seropositive. The chain carries TRBV4-1 and TRBJ1-2, with D possibly matching TRBD1 (6 bases). Material: PBMCs. CDR3 sequence (DNA): TGCGCCAGCAGCCAAGATGGGGGCGGAGCCTATGGCTACACCTTC. It encodes CASSQDGGGAYGYTF.